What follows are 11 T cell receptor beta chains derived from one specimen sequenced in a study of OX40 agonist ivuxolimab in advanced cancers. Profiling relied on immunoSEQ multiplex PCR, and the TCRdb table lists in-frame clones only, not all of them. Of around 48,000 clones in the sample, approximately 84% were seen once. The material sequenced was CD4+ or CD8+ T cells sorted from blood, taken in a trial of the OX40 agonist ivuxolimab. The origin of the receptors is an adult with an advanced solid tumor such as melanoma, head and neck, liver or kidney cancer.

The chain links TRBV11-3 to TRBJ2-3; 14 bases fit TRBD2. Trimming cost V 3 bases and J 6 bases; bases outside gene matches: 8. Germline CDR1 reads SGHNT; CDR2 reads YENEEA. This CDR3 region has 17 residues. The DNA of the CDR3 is TGTGCCAGCAGCTTTCGGACTAGCGGGGGGCAGGGGGATACGCAGTATTTT. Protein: CASSFRTSGGQGDTQYF.

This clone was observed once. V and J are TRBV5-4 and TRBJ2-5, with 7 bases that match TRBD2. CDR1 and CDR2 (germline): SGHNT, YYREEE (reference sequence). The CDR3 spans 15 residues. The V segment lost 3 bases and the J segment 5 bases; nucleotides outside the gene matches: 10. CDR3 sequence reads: CASSSNPGGGETQYF. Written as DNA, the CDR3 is TGTGCCAGCAGCTCGAATCCGGGAGGTGGTGAGACCCAGTACTTC.

The CDR3 DNA reads TGTGCCAGCAGTTCAGCGACGGGGACGGACAACAATGAGCAGTTCTTC. Translating gives CASSSATGTDNNEQFF. The V and J genes are TRBV5-4 and TRBJ2-1; possibly TRBD1 or TRBD2 for D (5 bases each). The V end lost 5 bases, the J end lost 5 bases, and 20 bases lay between the germline ends. The CDR3 totals 16 residues. CDR1 is SGHNT, CDR2 YYREEE, per germline (reference sequence).

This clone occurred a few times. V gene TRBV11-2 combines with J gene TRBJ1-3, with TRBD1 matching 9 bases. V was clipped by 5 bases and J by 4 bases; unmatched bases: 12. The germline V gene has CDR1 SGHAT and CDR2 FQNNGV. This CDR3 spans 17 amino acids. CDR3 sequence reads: CASSLGTGRRPGNTIYF. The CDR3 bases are TGTGCCAGCAGCCTCGGGACAGGGAGACGGCCCGGAAACACCATATATTTT.

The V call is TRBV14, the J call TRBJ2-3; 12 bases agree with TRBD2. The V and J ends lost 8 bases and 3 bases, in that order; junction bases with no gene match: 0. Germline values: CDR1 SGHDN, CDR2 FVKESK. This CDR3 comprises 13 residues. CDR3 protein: CASGLAGTDTQYF. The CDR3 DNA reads TGTGCCAGCGGACTAGCGGGAACAGATACGCAGTATTTT. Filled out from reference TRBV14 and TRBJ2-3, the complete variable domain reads EAGVTQFPSHSVIEKGQTVTLRCDPISGHDNLYWYRRVMGKEIKFLLHFVKESKQDESGMPNNRFLAERTGGTYSTLKVQPAELEDSGVYFCASGLAGTDTQYFGPGTRLTVL.

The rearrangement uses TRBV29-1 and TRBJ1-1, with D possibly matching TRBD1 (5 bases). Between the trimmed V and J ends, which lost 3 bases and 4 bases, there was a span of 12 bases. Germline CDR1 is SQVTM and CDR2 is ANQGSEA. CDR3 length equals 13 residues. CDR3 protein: CSVDGGRGTEAFF. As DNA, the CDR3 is TGCAGCGTTGATGGAGGGAGGGGCACTGAAGCTTTCTTT.

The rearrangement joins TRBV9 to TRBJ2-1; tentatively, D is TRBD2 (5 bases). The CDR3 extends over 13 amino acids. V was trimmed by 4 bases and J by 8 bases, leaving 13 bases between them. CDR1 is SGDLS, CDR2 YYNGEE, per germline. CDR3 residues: CASSPRTGDEQFF. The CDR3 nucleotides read TGTGCCAGCAGCCCGCGGACTGGGGATGAGCAGTTCTTC. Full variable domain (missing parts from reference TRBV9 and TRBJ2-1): DSGVTQTPKHLITATGQRVTLRCSPRSGDLSVYWYQQSLDQGLQFLIQYYNGEERAKGNILERFSAQQFPDLHSELNLSSLELGDSALYFCASSPRTGDEQFFGPGTRLTVL.

The CDR3 here is CAISAKGYEQYF. The CDR3 DNA reads TGTGCCATCAGTGCGAAGGGGTACGAGCAGTACTTC. This chain links TRBV10-3 with TRBJ2-5, with D possibly being TRBD1 (5 bases). The DNA end is more similar to TRBJ2-7, so the J call may be wrong. The CDR3 spans 12 residues. From germline, CDR1 is ENHRY and CDR2 SYGVKD.

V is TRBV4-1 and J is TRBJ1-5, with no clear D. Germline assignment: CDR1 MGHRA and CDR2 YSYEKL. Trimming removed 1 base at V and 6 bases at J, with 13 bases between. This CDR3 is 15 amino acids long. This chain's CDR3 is CASSQGGYSGQPQHF. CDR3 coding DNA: TGCGCCAGCAGCCAAGGGGGTTATAGCGGTCAGCCCCAGCATTTT.

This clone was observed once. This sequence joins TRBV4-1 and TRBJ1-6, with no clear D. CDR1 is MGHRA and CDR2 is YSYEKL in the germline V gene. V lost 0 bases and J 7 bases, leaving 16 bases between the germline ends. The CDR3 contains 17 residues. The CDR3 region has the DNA TGCGCCAGCAGCCAAGAATCAAGAACAGCCCCAAATTCACCCCTCCACTTT. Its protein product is CASSQESRTAPNSPLHF.

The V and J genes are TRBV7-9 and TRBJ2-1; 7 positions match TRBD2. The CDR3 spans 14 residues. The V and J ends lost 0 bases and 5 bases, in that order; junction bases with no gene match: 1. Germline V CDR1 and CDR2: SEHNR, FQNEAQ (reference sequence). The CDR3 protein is CASSLAGLNNEQFF. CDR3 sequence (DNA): TGTGCCAGCAGCTTAGCGGGACTAAACAATGAGCAGTTCTTC. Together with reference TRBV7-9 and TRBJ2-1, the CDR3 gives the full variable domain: DTGVSQNPRHKITKRGQNVTFRCDPISEHNRLYWYRQTLGQGPEFLTYFQNEAQLEKSRLLSDRFSAERPKGSFSTLEIQRTEQGDSAMYLCASSLAGLNNEQFFGPGTRLTVL.